The rows below give T cell receptor beta chains drawn from one sample of a study of T cells in Graves' hyperthyroidism and ophthalmopathy. In TCRdb, the multiplex PCR reads were re-called with MiXCR into one record per CDR3 protein. Of approximately 400,000 distinct CDR3 sequences detected, 15% to 19% appear once; the ten largest clones hold 25% to 30%. Sequencing used blood. The receptor set was obtained from a woman between 18 and 29 years old with Graves' hyperthyroidism that later progressed to Graves' ophthalmopathy. CDR3s include the opening cysteine and the closing phenylalanine or tryptophan. A D gene is named only where the DNA matches it firmly. Clone size is given for some rows only: seen once, a few or many times, or a class if the clone is expanded.

j_gene | v_gene | d_gene | abundance | len | CDR3nt | CDR3aa
TRBJ1-5 | TRBV6-8 | . | . | 13 | TGTGCCAGCAGTTACGGTCGGGGGAGGCCCCAGCATTTT | CASSYGRGRPQHF
TRBJ2-3 | TRBV20-1 | TRBD2 | . | 17 | TGCAGTGCATACCGGACTAGCGGGAGGCTCGGATCCGATACGCAGTATTTT | CSAYRTSGRLGSDTQYF
TRBJ2-3 | TRBV12-3/TRBV12-4 | . | many | 15 | TGTGCCAGCACCTTCGGCCCGGGGGGCACAGATACGCAGTATTTT | CASTFGPGGTDTQYF
TRBJ2-2 | TRBV19 | TRBD2 | . | 15 | TGTGCCAGTAGTATGACTAGCAGTATTACCGGGGAGCTGTTTTTT | CASSMTSSITGELFF
TRBJ1-2 | TRBV5-1 | TRBD1 | few | 15 | TGCGCCAGCAGCTTGTTGGGGGGACAGGGGATCGGCTACACCTTC | CASSLLGGQGIGYTF
TRBJ2-1 | TRBV7-9 | . | many | 12 | TGTGCCAGCAGCTTCCCGGACGATGAGCAGTTCTTC | CASSFPDDEQFF
TRBJ2-1 | TRBV4-1 | TRBD2 | . | 14 | TGCGCCAGCAGCCAAGATTCGACTAGCGGGCGGCAGTTCTTC | CASSQDSTSGRQFF
TRBJ2-2 | TRBV7-8 | TRBD2 | many | 20 | TGTGCCAGCAGCTTATCTTGGGTAGCGGGAGGGCCGTCGGGCACCGGGGAGCTGTTTTTT | CASSLSWVAGGPSGTGELFF
TRBJ2-1 | TRBV4-2 | TRBD2 | . | 16 | TGTGCCAGCAGCCTCGATAGCGGGACTATCTACAATGACCAGTTCTTC | CASSLDSGTIYNDQFF
TRBJ2-1 | TRBV28 | TRBD2 | many | 15 | TGTGCCAGCAGAATGGGGACTAGCGGGGGCCTGGAGCAGTTCTTC | CASRMGTSGGLEQFF
TRBJ1-5 | TRBV28 | . | few | 14 | TGTGCCAGCAGTTTGAACAGGGAAAATCAGCCCCAGCATTTT | CASSLNRENQPQHF
TRBJ1-1 | TRBV14 | . | many | 13 | TGTGCCAGCAGCCAAGTGTGGGGCACTGAAGCTTTCTTT | CASSQVWGTEAFF
TRBJ2-5 | TRBV28 | . | many | 14 | TGTGCCAGCACCGCACAGGGTGGTGGAGAGACCCAGTACTTC | CASTAQGGGETQYF
TRBJ2-7 | TRBV7-2 | . | many | 13 | TGTGCCAGCAGCCGGGCTAACTCCTACGAGCAGTACTTC | CASSRANSYEQYF
TRBJ2-1 | TRBV18 | TRBD2 | . | 19 | TGTGCCAGCTCACCACCCCCGGGACTAGCGGGACCGAAGGGGCGAACACAGTTCTTC | CASSPPPGLAGPKGRTQFF
TRBJ1-4 | TRBV25-1 | TRBD1 | few | 15 | TGTGCCAGCAGTGAACTTCGGACAGGTGACGAAAAACTGTTTTTT | CASSELRTGDEKLFF
TRBJ2-1 | TRBV15 | TRBD2 | many | 17 | TGTGCCACCAGCAGAGTCAATGGCGGGAGGTTCTACAATGAGCAGTTCTTC | CATSRVNGGRFYNEQFF
TRBJ2-3 | TRBV5-1 | TRBD1 | . | 16 | TGCGCCAGCAGCCACCTGACAGGGGGCCTAACAGATACGCAGTATTTT | CASSHLTGGLTDTQYF
TRBJ2-3 | TRBV20-1 | TRBD2 | many | 14 | TGCAGTGCGGCCGGGACTAGAGGCACAGATACGCAGTATTTT | CSAAGTRGTDTQYF
TRBJ1-1 | TRBV29-1 | . | many | 14 | TGCAGCGTAGCCGGGCTCCCGAAAACGGCTGAAGCTTTCTTT | CSVAGLPKTAEAFF
TRBJ2-1 | TRBV6-9 | TRBD2 | . | 18 | TGTGCCAGCAGTTATTCCCATAGGGGACTAGCAAGGAACAATGGGCAGTTCTTC | CASSYSHRGLARNNGQFF
TRBJ2-7 | TRBV19 | . | few | 14 | TGTGCCAGTAGTACCCGGGAGATAACCTACGAGCAGTACTTC | CASSTREITYEQYF
TRBJ1-2 | TRBV20-1 | TRBD1 | many | 13 | TGCAGTGCTAGCCGCACAGGGGGCGTTGGCTACACCTTC | CSASRTGGVGYTF
TRBJ2-1 | TRBV7-2 | . | many | 11 | TGTGCCAGCGGCAATAGGTATGAGCAGTTCTTC | CASGNRYEQFF
TRBJ1-5 | TRBV12-3/TRBV12-4 | TRBD1 | many | 14 | TGTGCCAGCAGTTCCGAGGGGGCCGGTCAGCCCCAGCATTTT | CASSSEGAGQPQHF
TRBJ1-1 | TRBV6-2/TRBV6-3 | . | many | 16 | TGTGCCAGCAGTTACGTGGCAGGGGAGATGAACACTGAAGCTTTCTTT | CASSYVAGEMNTEAFF
TRBJ1-4 | TRBV5-6 | . | many | 15 | TGTGCCAGCAGCGATACAGGGACAACTAATGAAAAACTGTTTTTT | CASSDTGTTNEKLFF
TRBJ1-1 | TRBV4-2 | TRBD1 | . | 16 | TGTGCCAGCAGCCAAGACAGGGGGCCGATGAACACTGAAGCTTTCTTT | CASSQDRGPMNTEAFF
TRBJ2-1 | TRBV14 | TRBD2 | many | 14 | TGTGCCAGCAGCCCCCTTAGCGGGAGGGATGAGCAGTTCTTC | CASSPLSGRDEQFF